What follows are 29 T cell receptor beta chains derived from one specimen sequenced in a study of blood T cell repertoires in COVID-19. TCRdb's table, derived via immunoSEQ multiplex PCR, lists solely in-frame clones and lacks some. The sample comprises 150,000 to 180,000 clones, approximately 83% of which are singletons, and around 32% rests with the top ten. Sequencing used peripheral blood. All receptors derive from a woman aged 55 to 70 with acute or convalescent COVID-19.

CDR3 bases: TGTGCCAGCAGACCCTCGGGGAAGGGAACTGAAGCTTTCTTT. Encoded protein: CASRPSGKGTEAFF. V and J are TRBV6-5 and TRBJ1-1; the D is unclear. Between the trimmed V and J ends, which lost 6 bases and 5 bases, there was a span of 16 bases. Germline-derived CDR1 and CDR2 are MNHEY and SVGAGI. This CDR3 spans 14 amino acids.

The chain is built from TRBV7-9 and TRBJ1-1; 9 bases match TRBD1. The V segment lost 6 bases and the J segment 3 bases; nucleotides outside the gene matches: 11. Per the germline V gene, CDR1 is SEHNR and CDR2 is FQNEAQ (reference sequence). CDR3 length: 16 residues. Here the CDR3 reads CASRHRTGANYTEAFF. CDR3 nucleotides: TGTGCCAGCAGACACCGGACAGGGGCCAACTACACTGAAGCTTTCTTT.

The chain links TRBV6-5 to TRBJ2-7; TRBD1 agrees at 8 bases. Germline lookup yields CDR1 MNHEY and CDR2 SVGAGI. This CDR3 region has 14 residues. The junction had 10 bases not matched to a gene; V was cut back by 5 bases and J by 7 bases. This CDR3 is CASSTRTGSMEQYV. CDR3 DNA sequence: TGTGCCAGCAGTACGCGGACAGGGTCCATGGAGCAGTACGTC.

This chain links TRBV6-2 or TRBV6-3 with TRBJ2-5; TRBD2 agrees at 15 bases. Trimming removed 2 bases from V and 7 bases from J; junction bases left unmatched: 5. The CDR3 is 16 residues long. Germline V lookup: CDR1 MNHEY, CDR2 SVGEGT. CDR3 DNA sequence: TGTGCCAGCAGTTACGGACTAGCGGGGGGGCAGGGGACCCAGTACTTC. Its protein is CASSYGLAGGQGTQYF.

This clone was counted a single time. The chain links TRBV19 to TRBJ2-7, with 10 bases that match TRBD2. Germline V CDR1 and CDR2: LNHDA, SQIVND (reference sequence). V shed 2 bases, J shed 2 bases, and the junction held 6 bases outside the gene matches. This CDR3 has 16 residues. The CDR3 loop is CASSITGTSATYEQYF. DNA of the CDR3: TGTGCCAGTAGTATAACCGGGACTAGCGCTACCTACGAGCAGTACTTC.

The rearrangement joins TRBV30 to TRBJ1-2; no firm D call. The ends were cut back, 6 bases at V and 5 bases at J, with 16 bases in the middle. In germline, CDR1 is GTSNPN, CDR2 SVGIG (reference sequence). The CDR3 totals 13 residues. In DNA form, the CDR3 reads TGTGCCTGCCCCCGTGAGTCAACGTATGGCTACACCTTC. Amino acid sequence: CACPRESTYGYTF.

The genes are TRBV10-2 and TRBJ1-3; D remains ambiguous. Germline lookup yields CDR1 WSHSY and CDR2 SAAADI. V was shortened by 5 bases and J by 1 base, with 6 bases between the two germline ends. CDR3 length: 13 amino acids. The CDR3 region has the DNA TGCGCCAGCAGTCCGCAGTCTGGAAACACCATATATTTT. It encodes CASSPQSGNTIYF.

For the CDR3, the DNA is TGTGCCAGCAGCTTGGGAACGTCCATACAGGGTTACAATGAGCAGTTCTTC. This gives the protein CASSLGTSIQGYNEQFF. The rearrangement links TRBV5-4 to TRBJ2-1, with D possibly being TRBD1 (6 bases). This CDR3 comprises 17 residues. Germline CDR1 is SGHNT and CDR2 is YYREEE (reference sequence). Trimming removed 0 bases at V and 4 bases at J, with 17 bases between.

CDR3 coding DNA: TGTGCCAGCAGTCCCGGGGGACAGGGCTCCGGGGAGCTGTTTTTT. It specifies CASSPGGQGSGELFF. V and J are TRBV28 and TRBJ2-2; TRBD1 agrees at 9 bases. The CDR3 spans 15 residues. V shed 5 bases, J shed 6 bases, and the junction held 7 bases outside the gene matches. Per the germline V gene, CDR1 is MDHEN and CDR2 is SYDVKM.

The V call is TRBV30, the J call TRBJ1-2, with D hard to call. The CDR3 length is 12 residues. Germline-derived CDR1 and CDR2 are GTSNPN and SVGIG (reference sequence). V gave up 4 bases and J gave up 8 bases, with 14 bases separating them. The CDR3 DNA follows: TGTGCCTGGACGGTACCGATGAGGGGCTACACCTTC. It translates to CAWTVPMRGYTF.

The chain joins TRBV18 to TRBJ2-5, with D possibly TRBD2 on 6 matching bases. Germline V gene sequence: CDR1 KGHSH, CDR2 LQKENI. Trimming cost V 0 bases and J 9 bases, with 23 bases left between them. The CDR3 length is 17 residues. The CDR3 DNA is TGTGCCAGCTCACCACCCCCTGGGACCGACCGACGCGGGGCCCAGTACTTC. Its translation is CASSPPPGTDRRGAQYF.

Regarding this clone: The sample holds other DNA sequences that translate to the same CDR3. V and J are TRBV7-9 and TRBJ2-5, with 7 bases identical to TRBD1. Germline assignment: CDR1 SEHNR and CDR2 FQNEAQ (reference sequence). The CDR3 has 15 residues. V was clipped by 2 bases and J by 1 base; unmatched bases: 4. CDR3 region: CASSLRQGTQETQYF. CDR3 DNA: TGTGCCAGCAGCTTAAGACAGGGCACCCAAGAGACCCAGTACTTC.

This clone has a handful of counts. V usage is TRBV19 and J usage is TRBJ1-5; 12 nucleotides agree with TRBD1. The CDR3 contains 16 residues. CDR1 is LNHDA, CDR2 SQIVND, per germline (reference sequence). V shed 6 bases, J shed 7 bases, and the junction held 10 bases outside the gene matches. The CDR3 sequence: CASSRRDRGQGQPQHF. CDR3 nucleotides: TGTGCCAGTAGCCGCCGGGACAGGGGGCAGGGACAGCCCCAGCATTTT.

V gene TRBV19 combines with J gene TRBJ1-2; a possible D gene is TRBD1 (5 bases). Per the germline V gene, CDR1 is LNHDA and CDR2 is SQIVND (reference sequence). The CDR3 totals 12 residues. Trimming stripped 6 bases from V and 4 bases from J, with 9 bases between. The CDR3 protein is CASRTVVYGYTF. CDR3 coding DNA: TGTGCCAGTAGGACAGTTGTCTATGGCTACACCTTC.

V is TRBV20-1 and J is TRBJ2-1; weak D call: TRBD1 (6 bases). Germline V CDR1 and CDR2: DFQATT, SNEGSKA (reference sequence). V dropped 3 bases and J dropped 7 bases, with 10 bases sitting between them. The CDR3 loop spans 12 amino acids. Here the CDR3 DNA reads TGCAGTGCTAGTGGGCAGGGGAATGAGCAGTTCTTC. This translates into CSASGQGNEQFF.

In the case of this clone: The same CDR3 arises from other DNA sequences in this sample as well. The chain links TRBV5-1 to TRBJ2-1, with a tentative D call TRBD2 (5 bases). The germline V gene has CDR1 SGHRS and CDR2 YFSETQ. V lost 0 bases and J lost 1, with 8 bases in between. The CDR3 length is 15 residues. Here the CDR3 DNA reads TGCGCCAGCAGCTTGGCGGGATCTTCCTACAATGAGCAGTTCTTC. Its translation is CASSLAGSSYNEQFF.

The CDR3 DNA follows: TGTGCCAGCAGCCCCGACAGATTAATGAACACTGAAGCTTTCTTT. It specifies CASSPDRLMNTEAFF. J is TRBJ1-1 and V is TRBV11-2; D is perhaps TRBD1 (5 bases). The germline V and J ends were trimmed by 5 bases and 0 bases, with 13 bases remaining between them. From germline, CDR1 is SGHAT and CDR2 FQNNGV. CDR3 length: 15 amino acids.

This chain uses TRBV29-1 with TRBJ1-2; tentative D call: TRBD1 (5 bases). With 4 bases removed from V and 0 bases from J, the gap between germline ends came to 18 bases. Germline CDR1 is SQVTM and CDR2 is ANQGSEA. The CDR3 is 16 residues long. CDR3 sequence: CSVAPLTATTNYGYTF. DNA of the CDR3: TGCAGCGTTGCGCCCTTGACAGCCACCACTAACTATGGCTACACCTTC.

The gene calls are TRBV5-1 and TRBJ2-1, with 7 bases that match TRBD1. The J segment lost 9 bases and the V segment lost 0 bases, leaving 6 bases of the junction unmatched. CDR3 length equals 14 residues. The germline V gene has CDR1 SGHRS and CDR2 YFSETQ. This chain's CDR3 is CASSLEGASSEQFF. In DNA, the CDR3 is TGCGCCAGCAGCTTGGAGGGGGCGAGTTCTGAGCAGTTCTTC.

The chain is built from TRBV5-6 and TRBJ1-5; D possibly corresponds to TRBD1 (5 bases). This CDR3 is built from 15 residues. Trimming cost V 1 base and J 2 bases, with 10 bases left between them. CDR1 SGHDT and CDR2 YYEEEE come from the germline V gene. The CDR3: CASSLRTGGNQPQHF. In DNA, the CDR3 is TGTGCCAGCAGCTTGAGAACAGGAGGCAATCAGCCCCAGCATTTT.

This clone occurred a few times. This chain connects TRBV19 to TRBJ1-4, with 7 bases identical to TRBD1. With 5 bases clipped from V and 0 bases from J, the junction kept 3 bases outside the gene matches. In germline, CDR1 is LNHDA, CDR2 SQIVND (reference sequence). The CDR3 is 15 amino acids. CDR3 protein: CASSGTDATNEKLFF. The CDR3 DNA reads TGTGCCAGTAGTGGGACAGACGCAACTAATGAAAAACTGTTTTTT.

This sequence joins TRBV30 and TRBJ1-1; no reliable D call. CDR3 size: 14 residues. V lost 4 bases to trimming and J lost 0 bases, with 12 bases between them. The germline V gene has CDR1 GTSNPN and CDR2 SVGIG (reference sequence). CDR3 sequence reads: CAWTSSYMNTEAFF. The CDR3 nucleotides read TGTGCCTGGACTAGTAGCTACATGAACACTGAAGCTTTCTTT.

V and J are TRBV28 and TRBJ2-3; D perhaps matches TRBD1 (6 bases). V was trimmed by 5 bases and J by 0 bases, leaving 9 bases between them. The CDR3 covers 14 residues. Germline V gives CDR1 MDHEN, CDR2 SYDVKM. The CDR3 region is CASSRGQSTDTQYF. The CDR3 DNA reads as TGTGCCAGCAGTCGGGGACAAAGCACAGATACGCAGTATTTT.

The rearrangement uses TRBV5-1 and TRBJ1-6; 7 nucleotides match TRBD1. The CDR3 has 14 residues. V shed 6 bases, J shed 7 bases, and the junction held 7 bases outside the gene matches. Germline CDR1 is SGHRS and CDR2 is YFSETQ. The CDR3 sequence: CASKDLRGNSPLHF. CDR3 nucleotides: TGCGCCAGCAAAGATCTCAGGGGGAATTCACCCCTCCACTTT. The whole variable domain, filled in from reference TRBV5-1 and TRBJ1-6, reads KAGVTQTPRYLIKTRGQQVTLSCSPISGHRSVSWYQQTPGQGLQFLFEYFSETQRNKGNFPGRFSGRQFSNSRSEMNVSTLELGDSALYLCASKDLRGNSPLHFGNGTRLTVT.

The chain is built from TRBV6-6 and TRBJ2-1, with a tentative D call TRBD2 (5 bases). Trimming took off 2 bases at V and 4 bases at J, with 9 bases between the two ends. This CDR3 contains 14 residues. Germline CDR1 and CDR2: MNHNY and SVGAGI (reference sequence). CDR3 bases: TGTGCCAGCAGTTACGGAGGTATTTACAATGAGCAGTTCTTC. Protein: CASSYGGIYNEQFF.

This clone was detected many times. This rearrangement joins TRBV2 to TRBJ2-7; possibly TRBD2 for D (6 bases). V was trimmed by 5 bases and J by 7 bases, leaving 15 bases between them. CDR1 SNHLY and CDR2 FYNNEI come from the germline V gene. This CDR3 spans 13 amino acids. CDR3 sequence reads: CASSNSPAGEQYF. The DNA of the CDR3 is TGTGCCAGCAGTAACAGTCCCGCGGGGGAGCAGTACTTC.

This clone was recorded only once. The chain couples TRBV5-1 to TRBJ2-1; TRBD2 might be the D (6 bases). Between the trimmed V and J ends, which lost 4 bases and 5 bases, there was a span of 16 bases. CDR1 is SGHRS and CDR2 is YFSETQ in the germline V gene. There are 15 residues in the CDR3. CDR3 bases: TGCGCCAGCAGCCTCGCCCCGACTAGTAACAATGAGCAGTTCTTC. Translating gives CASSLAPTSNNEQFF.

V is TRBV18 and J is TRBJ1-5; TRBD1 matches at 8 bases. After removal of 3 bases from V and 2 bases from J, the junction contained 6 bases not matched to a gene. The V gene's germline CDR1 is KGHSH and CDR2 LQKENI. The CDR3 is made up of 16 amino acids. The CDR3 region is CASSPQGARGNQPQHF. DNA of the CDR3: TGTGCCAGCTCACCTCAGGGGGCGCGCGGCAATCAGCCCCAGCATTTT.

The chain combines TRBV5-4 with TRBJ2-1; D perhaps matches TRBD1 (5 bases). The germline V and J ends were trimmed by 4 bases and 4 bases, with 9 bases remaining between them. This CDR3 comprises 13 residues. CDR1 is SGHNT, CDR2 YYREEE, per germline (reference sequence). In nucleotides, the CDR3 is TGTGCCAGCAGCAGCACAGGATACAATGAGCAGTTCTTC. As protein: CASSSTGYNEQFF.